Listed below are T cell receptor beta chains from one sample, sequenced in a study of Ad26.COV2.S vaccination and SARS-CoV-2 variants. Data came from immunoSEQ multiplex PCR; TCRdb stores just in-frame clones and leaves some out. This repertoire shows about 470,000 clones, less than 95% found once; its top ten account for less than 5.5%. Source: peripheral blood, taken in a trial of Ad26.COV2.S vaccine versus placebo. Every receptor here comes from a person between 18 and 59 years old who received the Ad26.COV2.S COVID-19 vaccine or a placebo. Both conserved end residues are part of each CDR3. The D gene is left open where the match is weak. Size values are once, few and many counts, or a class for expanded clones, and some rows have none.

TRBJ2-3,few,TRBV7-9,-,CASSSMWVGDTQYF,TGTGCCAGCAGCTCCATGTGGGTCGGAGATACGCAGTATTTT
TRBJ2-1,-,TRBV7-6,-,CASSLASSSYNEQFF,TGTGCCAGCAGCTTAGCGAGCAGCTCCTACAATGAGCAGTTCTTC
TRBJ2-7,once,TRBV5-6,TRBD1,CASSLIDRVAYEQYF,TGTGCCAGCAGCTTGATTGACAGGGTGGCCTACGAGCAGTACTTC
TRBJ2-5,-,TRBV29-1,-,CSVTDEGPEYQETQYF,TGCAGCGTTACCGATGAGGGACCCGAGTACCAAGAGACCCAGTACTTC
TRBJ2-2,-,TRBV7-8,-,CASNPVVGAAGELFF,TGTGCCAGCAACCCCGTTGTGGGGGCTGCCGGGGAGCTGTTTTTT
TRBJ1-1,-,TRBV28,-,CASSDDAGGDTEAFF,TGTGCCAGCAGCGACGACGCGGGGGGAGACACTGAAGCTTTCTTT
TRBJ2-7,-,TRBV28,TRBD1,CASSSGDRDYEQYF,TGTGCCAGCAGTTCCGGGGACAGGGACTACGAGCAGTACTTC
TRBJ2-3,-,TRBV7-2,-,CASSYKGGATDTQYF,TGTGCCAGCAGCTATAAGGGAGGAGCCACAGATACGCAGTATTTT
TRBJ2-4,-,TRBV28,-,CALSSAGLAKNIQYF,TGTGCTCTCTCTTCGGCCGGCCTAGCCAAAAACATTCAGTACTTC
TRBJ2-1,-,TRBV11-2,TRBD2,CASSSRTSGWNNEQFF,TGTGCCAGCAGCTCGCGTACTAGCGGGTGGAACAATGAGCAGTTCTTC
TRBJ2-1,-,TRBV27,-,CASSFGWERNEQFF,TGTGCCAGCAGTTTTGGGTGGGAGAGAAATGAGCAGTTCTTC
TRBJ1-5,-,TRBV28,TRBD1,CASRPDRHQLSNQPQHF,TGTGCCAGCAGGCCGGACAGGCATCAACTTAGCAATCAGCCCCAGCATTTT
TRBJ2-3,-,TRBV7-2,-,CASSKRAGQDTQYF,TGTGCCAGCAGCAAGCGGGCCGGGCAGGATACGCAGTATTTT
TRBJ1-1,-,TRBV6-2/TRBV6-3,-,CASSLLAAEAFF,TGTGCCAGCAGCCTGTTGGCGGCTGAAGCTTTCTTT
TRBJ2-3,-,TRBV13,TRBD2,CASSPINSGGTQYF,TGTGCCAGCAGCCCAATCAACTCGGGAGGCACGCAGTATTTT
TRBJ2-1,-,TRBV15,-,CATSRAIELPGNEQFF,TGTGCCACCAGCAGAGCAATTGAGCTACCGGGGAATGAGCAGTTCTTC
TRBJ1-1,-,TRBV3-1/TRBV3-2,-,CASSQMGITEAFF,TGTGCCAGCAGCCAGATGGGGATCACTGAAGCTTTCTTT
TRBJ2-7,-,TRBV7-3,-,CASSSTGRASEQYF,TGTGCCAGCAGCTCCACGGGCAGGGCCTCCGAGCAGTACTTC
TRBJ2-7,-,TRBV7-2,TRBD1,CASSLGTGYEQYF,TGTGCCAGCAGCTTGGGGACAGGCTACGAGCAGTACTTC
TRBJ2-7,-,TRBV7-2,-,CASSLAPDTTYEQYF,TGTGCCAGCAGCTTAGCCCCGGACACCACCTACGAGCAGTACTTC
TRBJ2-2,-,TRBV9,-,CASSVESGTHPNTGELFF,TGTGCCAGCAGCGTAGAATCCGGGACCCATCCGAACACCGGGGAGCTGTTTTTT
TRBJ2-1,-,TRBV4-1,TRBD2,CASSQGGTSGYNEQFF,TGCGCCAGCAGCCAAGGTGGAACTAGCGGCTACAATGAGCAGTTCTTC
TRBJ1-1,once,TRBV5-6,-,CASSLDWSTEAFF,TGTGCCAGCAGCTTGGATTGGAGCACTGAAGCTTTCTTT
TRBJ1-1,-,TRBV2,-,CASSGRLPNTEAFF,TGTGCCAGCAGTGGACGACTGCCTAACACTGAAGCTTTCTTT
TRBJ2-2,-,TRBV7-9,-,CASSGQGNTGELFF,TGTGCCAGCAGCGGGCAGGGGAACACCGGGGAGCTGTTTTTT
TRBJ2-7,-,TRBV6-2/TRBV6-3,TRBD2,CASSPTASGNYEQYF,TGTGCCAGCAGTCCCACGGCTAGCGGGAACTACGAGCAGTACTTC
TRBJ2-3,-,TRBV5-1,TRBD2,CASSLDPSGSTDTQYF,TGCGCCAGCAGCTTGGATCCTAGCGGGAGTACAGATACGCAGTATTTT
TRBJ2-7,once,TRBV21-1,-,CASSKVVRDRDYEQYF,TGTGCCAGCAGCAAAGTGGTCCGAGACAGGGATTACGAGCAGTACTTC
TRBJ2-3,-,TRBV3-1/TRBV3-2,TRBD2,CASTPQREIIDTQYF,TGTGCCAGCACCCCCCAGCGGGAGATAATAGATACGCAGTATTTT
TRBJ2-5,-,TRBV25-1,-,CASSVERGETQYF,TGTGCCAGCAGTGTCGAGAGGGGCGAGACCCAGTACTTC
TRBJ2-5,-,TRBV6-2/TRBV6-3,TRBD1,CASSYVGQGPQETQYF,TGTGCCAGCAGTTACGTGGGACAGGGGCCCCAAGAGACCCAGTACTTC
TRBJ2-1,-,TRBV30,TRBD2,CAWSLASGRPNEQFF,TGTGCCTGGAGCCTCGCTAGCGGGCGACCTAATGAGCAGTTCTTC
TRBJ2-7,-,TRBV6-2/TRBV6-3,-,CASSNPGVGEQYF,TGTGCCAGCAGTAACCCGGGTGTCGGCGAGCAGTACTTC
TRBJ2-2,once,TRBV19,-,CASSIWGVARRSTGELFF,TGTGCCAGTAGTATTTGGGGGGTGGCTAGGCGGAGCACCGGGGAGCTGTTTTTT
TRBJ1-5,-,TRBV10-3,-,CAISEPGGTGPMEPQHF,TGTGCCATCAGTGAGCCCGGAGGGACGGGCCCCATGGAGCCCCAGCATTTT
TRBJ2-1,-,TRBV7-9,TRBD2,CASSLGALAGLGHEQFF,TGTGCCAGCAGCTTAGGGGCACTAGCGGGACTGGGTCATGAGCAGTTCTTC
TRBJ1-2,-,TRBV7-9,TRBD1,CASNESRDRDGYTF,TGTGCCAGCAATGAATCCCGGGACAGGGACGGCTACACCTTC
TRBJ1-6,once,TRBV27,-,CASSRGINNSPLHF,TGTGCCAGCAGCCGGGGAATAAATAATTCACCCCTCCACTTT
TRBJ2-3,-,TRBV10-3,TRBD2,CAISESTSGVSDTQYF,TGTGCCATCAGTGAGTCTACTAGCGGGGTGTCAGATACGCAGTATTTT
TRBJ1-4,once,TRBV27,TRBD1,CASSPGQAFLGKLFF,TGTGCCAGCAGCCCGGGACAGGCATTTCTCGGAAAACTGTTTTTT
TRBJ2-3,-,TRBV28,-,CASSLSGDLGTDTQYF,TGTGCCAGCAGTTTATCTGGGGATCTGGGCACAGATACGCAGTATTTT
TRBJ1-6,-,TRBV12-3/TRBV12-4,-,CASSLYPDSPLHF,TGTGCCAGCAGTTTATATCCTGATTCACCCCTCCACTTT
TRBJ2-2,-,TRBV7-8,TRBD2,CASRPSGFNTGELFF,TGTGCCAGCAGACCTAGCGGGTTTAACACCGGGGAGCTGTTTTTT
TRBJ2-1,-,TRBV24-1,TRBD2,CATSDTLLSSGKYNEQFF,TGTGCCACCAGTGACACACTCCTTTCTAGCGGGAAATACAATGAGCAGTTCTTC
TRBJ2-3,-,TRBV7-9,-,CASSAAFGRRGTDTQYF,TGTGCCAGCAGCGCTGCCTTTGGCCGGAGGGGCACAGATACGCAGTATTTT